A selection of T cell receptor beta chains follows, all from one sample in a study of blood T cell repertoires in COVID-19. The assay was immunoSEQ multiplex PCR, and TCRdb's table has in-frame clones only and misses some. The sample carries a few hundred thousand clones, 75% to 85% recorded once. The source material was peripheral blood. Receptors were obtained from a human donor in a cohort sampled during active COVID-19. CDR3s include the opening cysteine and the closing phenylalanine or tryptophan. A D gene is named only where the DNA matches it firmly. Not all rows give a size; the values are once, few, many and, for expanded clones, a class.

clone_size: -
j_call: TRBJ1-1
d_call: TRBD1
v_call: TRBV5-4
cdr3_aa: CATNLGQGGTEAFF
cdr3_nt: TGTGCCACCAACCTCGGACAGGGGGGCACTGAAGCTTTCTTT

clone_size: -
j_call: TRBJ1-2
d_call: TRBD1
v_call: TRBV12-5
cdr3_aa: CASGLLPFRDRAFQIYGYTF
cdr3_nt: TGTGCTAGTGGTTTGCTCCCTTTCCGGGACAGGGCCTTCCAAATCTATGGCTACACCTTC

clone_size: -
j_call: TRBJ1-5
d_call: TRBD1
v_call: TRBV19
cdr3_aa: CASRPLTGGNQPQHF
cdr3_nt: TGTGCCAGTAGGCCGCTCACAGGGGGCAATCAGCCCCAGCATTTT

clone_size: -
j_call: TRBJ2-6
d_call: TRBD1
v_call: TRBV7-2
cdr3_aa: CASSSGQGLGSGANVLTF
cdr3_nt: TGTGCCAGCAGCTCGGGACAGGGATTAGGGTCTGGGGCCAACGTCCTGACTTTC

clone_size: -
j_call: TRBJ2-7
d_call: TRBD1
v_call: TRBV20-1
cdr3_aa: CSASSGPTGKGRYEQYF
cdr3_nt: TGCAGTGCTAGTAGTGGGCCGACAGGGAAGGGGCGGTACGAGCAGTACTTC

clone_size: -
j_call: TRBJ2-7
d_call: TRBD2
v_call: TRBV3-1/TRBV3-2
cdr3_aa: CASSLSGGHYEQYF
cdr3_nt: TGTGCCAGCAGCTTAAGCGGGGGTCACTACGAGCAGTACTTC

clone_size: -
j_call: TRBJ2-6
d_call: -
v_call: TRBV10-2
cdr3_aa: CATRDTFYSGANVLTF
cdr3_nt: TGCGCCACCCGGGACACGTTTTACTCTGGGGCCAACGTCCTGACTTTC

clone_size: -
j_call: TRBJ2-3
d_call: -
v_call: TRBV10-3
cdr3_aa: CAISNSGPTDTQYF
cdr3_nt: TGTGCCATCAGCAATTCGGGTCCCACAGATACGCAGTATTTT

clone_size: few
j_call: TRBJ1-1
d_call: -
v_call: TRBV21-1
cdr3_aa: CASSPPGDRQNTEAFF
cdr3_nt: TGTGCCAGCAGCCCCCCGGGGGATCGGCAGAACACTGAAGCTTTCTTT

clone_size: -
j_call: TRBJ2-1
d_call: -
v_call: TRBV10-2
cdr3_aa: CASTSTGALSYNEQFF
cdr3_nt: TGCGCCAGCACCTCTACAGGAGCACTCTCCTACAATGAGCAGTTCTTC

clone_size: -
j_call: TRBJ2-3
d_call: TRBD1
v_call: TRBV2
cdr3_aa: CASRGQGTSTDTQYF
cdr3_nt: TGTGCCAGCAGGGGACAGGGAACTAGCACAGATACGCAGTATTTT

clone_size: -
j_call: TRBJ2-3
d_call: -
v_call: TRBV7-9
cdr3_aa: CASSSHRADTQYF
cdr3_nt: TGTGCCAGCAGCTCCCACAGGGCCGATACGCAGTATTTT

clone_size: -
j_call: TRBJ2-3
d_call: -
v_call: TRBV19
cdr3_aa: CASSRNRLSITDTQYF
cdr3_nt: TGTGCCAGTAGTAGGAACAGGCTTTCGATCACAGATACGCAGTATTTT

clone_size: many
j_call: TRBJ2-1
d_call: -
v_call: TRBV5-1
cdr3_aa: CASSPTGTLNEQFF
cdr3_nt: TGCGCCAGCAGCCCTACCGGGACACTCAATGAGCAGTTCTTC

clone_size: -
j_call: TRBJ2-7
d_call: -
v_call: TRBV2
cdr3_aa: CASSFRDWAYEQYF
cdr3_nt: TGTGCCAGCAGTTTCCGGGACTGGGCCTACGAGCAGTACTTC

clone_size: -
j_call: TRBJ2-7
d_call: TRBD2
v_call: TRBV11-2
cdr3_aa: CATQLAGLPEQYF
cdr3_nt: TGTGCCACCCAACTAGCGGGGTTACCCGAGCAGTACTTC

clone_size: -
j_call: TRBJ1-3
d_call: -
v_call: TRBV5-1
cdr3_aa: CASSLARSSGNTIYF
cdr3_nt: TGCGCCAGCAGCTTGGCCCGGAGCTCTGGAAACACCATATATTTT

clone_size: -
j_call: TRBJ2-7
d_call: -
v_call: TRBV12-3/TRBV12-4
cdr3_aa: CASSPLSGQDLYF
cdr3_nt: TGTGCCAGCAGCCCGTTGTCAGGGCAAGATTTGTACTTC

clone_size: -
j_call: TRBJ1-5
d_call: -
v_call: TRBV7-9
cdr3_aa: CASSGGTGVTNQPQHF
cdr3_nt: TGTGCCAGCAGCGGCGGGACCGGAGTCACAAATCAGCCCCAGCATTTT

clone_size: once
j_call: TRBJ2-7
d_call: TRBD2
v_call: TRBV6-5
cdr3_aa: CASRSSGAYEQYF
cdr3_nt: TGTGCCAGTCGATCTAGCGGAGCCTACGAGCAGTACTTC

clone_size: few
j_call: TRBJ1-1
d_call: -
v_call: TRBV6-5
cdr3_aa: CASSRVNTEAFF
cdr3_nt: TGTGCCAGCAGTAGAGTGAACACTGAAGCTTTCTTT

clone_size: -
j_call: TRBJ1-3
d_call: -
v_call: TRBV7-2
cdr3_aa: CASSLMGRNTIYF
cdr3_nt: TGTGCCAGCAGCTTAATGGGCAGAAACACCATATATTTT

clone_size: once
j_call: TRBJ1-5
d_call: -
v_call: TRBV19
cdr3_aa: CASSLDSSNQPQHF
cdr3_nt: TGTGCCAGTAGTCTGGACAGTAGCAATCAGCCCCAGCATTTT

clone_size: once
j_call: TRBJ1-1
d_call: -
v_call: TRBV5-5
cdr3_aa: CASSSVRGSTEAFF
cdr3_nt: TGTGCCAGCAGCTCGGTCCGAGGGAGCACTGAAGCTTTCTTT

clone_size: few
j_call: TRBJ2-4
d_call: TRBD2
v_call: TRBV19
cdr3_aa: CASSPAAGGLRVIQYF
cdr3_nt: TGTGCCAGTAGTCCAGCAGCGGGGGGGCTGAGGGTCATTCAGTACTTC

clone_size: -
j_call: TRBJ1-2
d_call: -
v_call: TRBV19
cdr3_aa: CASSRSDSYGYTF
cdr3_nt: TGTGCCAGTAGTAGATCCGACAGTTATGGCTACACCTTC

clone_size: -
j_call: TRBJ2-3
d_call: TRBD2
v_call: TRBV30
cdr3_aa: CAWTSGLGTDTQYF
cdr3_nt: TGTGCCTGGACTAGCGGCCTTGGCACAGATACGCAGTATTTT

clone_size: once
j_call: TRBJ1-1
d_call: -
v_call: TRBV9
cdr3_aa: CASSVVGVGTEAFF
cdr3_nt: TGTGCCAGCAGCGTAGTAGGGGTGGGGACTGAAGCTTTCTTT

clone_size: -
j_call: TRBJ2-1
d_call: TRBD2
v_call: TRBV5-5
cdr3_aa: CASSPAGAAIYNEQFF
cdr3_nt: TGTGCCAGCAGCCCAGCGGGGGCCGCGATCTACAATGAGCAGTTCTTC

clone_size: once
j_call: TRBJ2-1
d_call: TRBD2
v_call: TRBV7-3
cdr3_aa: CASQRRHSGDYNEQFF
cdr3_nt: TGTGCCAGCCAAAGGAGGCATAGCGGGGACTACAATGAGCAGTTCTTC

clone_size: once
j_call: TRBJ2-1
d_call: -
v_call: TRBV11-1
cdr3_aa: CASSFPTGKAYNEQFF
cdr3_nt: TGTGCCAGCAGCTTTCCGACGGGGAAGGCCTACAATGAGCAGTTCTTC

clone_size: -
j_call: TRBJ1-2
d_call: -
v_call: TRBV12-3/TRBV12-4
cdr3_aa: CASSLTGLDGYTF
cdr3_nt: TGTGCCAGCAGCCTTACAGGGTTGGATGGCTACACCTTC

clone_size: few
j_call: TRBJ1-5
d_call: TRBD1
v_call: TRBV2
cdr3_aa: CASSPRGGGWQPQHF
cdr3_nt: TGTGCCAGCAGCCCAAGAGGAGGGGGCTGGCAGCCCCAGCATTTT

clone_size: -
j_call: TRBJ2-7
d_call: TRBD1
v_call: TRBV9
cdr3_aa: CASKGEGTGGEQYF
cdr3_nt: TGTGCCAGCAAGGGTGAAGGGACAGGGGGCGAGCAGTACTTC

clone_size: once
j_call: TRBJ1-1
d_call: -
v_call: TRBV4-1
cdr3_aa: CASSQDRQGNTEAFF
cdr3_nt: TGCGCCAGCAGCCAAGATCGCCAGGGGAACACTGAAGCTTTCTTT

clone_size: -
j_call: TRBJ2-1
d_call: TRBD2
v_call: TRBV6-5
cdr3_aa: CASSVAGAYNEQFF
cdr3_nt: TGTGCCAGCAGCGTAGCGGGGGCCTACAATGAGCAGTTCTTC

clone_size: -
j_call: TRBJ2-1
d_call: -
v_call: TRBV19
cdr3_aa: CATTPVGGNTYNEQFF
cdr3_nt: TGTGCCACAACCCCGGTGGGGGGTAATACCTACAATGAGCAGTTCTTC

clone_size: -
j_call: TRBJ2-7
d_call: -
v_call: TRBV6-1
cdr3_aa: CASSEAGGATYEQYF
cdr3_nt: TGTGCCAGCAGTGAAGCGGGGGGGGCAACGTACGAGCAGTACTTC

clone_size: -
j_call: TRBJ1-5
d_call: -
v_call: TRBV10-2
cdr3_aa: CASSESYGQPQHF
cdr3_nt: TGCGCCAGCAGTGAGTCGTATGGCCAGCCCCAGCATTTT

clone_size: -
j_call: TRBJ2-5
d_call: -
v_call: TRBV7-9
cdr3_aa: CASSSAGLTQYF
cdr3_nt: TGTGCCAGCAGCTCAGCTGGGCTGACCCAGTACTTC

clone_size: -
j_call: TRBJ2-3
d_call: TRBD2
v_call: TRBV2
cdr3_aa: CASAPTSGGADTQYF
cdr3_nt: TGTGCCAGCGCCCCGACTAGCGGGGGGGCAGATACGCAGTATTTT

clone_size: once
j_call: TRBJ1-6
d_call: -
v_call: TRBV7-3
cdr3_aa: CASSLTGGIYNSPLHF
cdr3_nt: TGTGCCAGCAGCTTAACGGGCGGGATCTATAATTCACCCCTCCACTTT

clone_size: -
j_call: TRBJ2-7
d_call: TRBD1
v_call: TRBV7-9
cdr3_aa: CASSSQGKSYEQYF
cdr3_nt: TGTGCCAGCAGCTCACAGGGGAAATCCTACGAGCAGTACTTC

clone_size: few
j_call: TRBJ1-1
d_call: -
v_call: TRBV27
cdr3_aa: CASSLLPSGGALNTEAFF
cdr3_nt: TGTGCCAGCAGTTTATTACCCTCAGGAGGGGCTTTGAACACTGAAGCTTTCTTT

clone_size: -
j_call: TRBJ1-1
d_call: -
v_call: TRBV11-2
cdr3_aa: CASSLKVQGGDTEAFF
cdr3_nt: TGTGCCAGCAGCTTAAAGGTGCAGGGAGGGGACACTGAAGCTTTCTTT

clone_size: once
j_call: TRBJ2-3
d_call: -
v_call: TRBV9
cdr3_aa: CASSALDTQYF
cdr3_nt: TGTGCCAGCAGCGCCCTAGATACGCAGTATTTT